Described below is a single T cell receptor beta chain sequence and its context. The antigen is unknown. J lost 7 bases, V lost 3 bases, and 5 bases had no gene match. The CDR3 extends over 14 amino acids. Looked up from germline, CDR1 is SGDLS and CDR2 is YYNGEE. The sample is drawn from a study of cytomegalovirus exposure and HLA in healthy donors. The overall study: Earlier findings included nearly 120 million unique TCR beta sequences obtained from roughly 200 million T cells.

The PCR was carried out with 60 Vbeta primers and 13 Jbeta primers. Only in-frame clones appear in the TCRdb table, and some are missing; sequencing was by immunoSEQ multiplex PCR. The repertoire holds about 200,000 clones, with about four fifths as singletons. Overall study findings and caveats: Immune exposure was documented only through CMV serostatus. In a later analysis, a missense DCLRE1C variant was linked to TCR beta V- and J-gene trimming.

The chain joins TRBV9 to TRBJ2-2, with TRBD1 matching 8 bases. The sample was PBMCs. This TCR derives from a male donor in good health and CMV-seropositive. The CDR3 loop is CASSGRGRVGELFF. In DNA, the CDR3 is TGTGCCAGCAGCGGCAGGGGGCGCGTCGGGGAGCTGTTTTTT.